The 16 T cell receptor beta chains below come from one sample, sequenced in a study of blood T cell repertoires in COVID-19. Generated by immunoSEQ multiplex PCR, the TCRdb table keeps only in-frame clones and is missing some. The sample includes some 200,000 clones, roughly 94% of them seen just once. Sequencing input: peripheral blood. The receptors were gathered from a man aged 30 to 45 with COVID-19, enrolled during active disease.

This rearrangement joins TRBV6-6 to TRBJ1-6, with 8 bases matching TRBD1. Per the germline V gene, CDR1 is MNHNY and CDR2 is SVGAGI (reference sequence). Trimming cost V 5 bases and J 2 bases; bases outside gene matches: 5. The length of the CDR3 is 16 residues. The DNA of the CDR3 is TGTGCCAGCAGTACGGACAGGGCTACCTATAATTCACCCCTCCACTTT. Protein sequence: CASSTDRATYNSPLHF.

The rearrangement joins TRBV28 to TRBJ1-6; TRBD1 matches 9 bases. This CDR3 is built from 13 residues. Germline CDR1 reads MDHEN; CDR2 reads SYDVKM. The junction had 2 bases not matched to a gene; V was cut back by 6 bases and J by 8 bases. Here the CDR3 DNA reads TGTGCCAGCAGACAGGGGGCAGATTCACCCCTCCACTTT. It encodes CASRQGADSPLHF.

The chain has TRBV5-1 and TRBJ1-1; TRBD1 aligns across 7 bases. The V and J ends lost 4 bases and 0 bases, in that order; junction bases with no gene match: 3. The germline gives CDR1 SGHRS, CDR2 YFSETQ. CDR3 length equals 14 residues. The CDR3 nucleotides are TGCGCCAGCAGCGTGGGACAGATGAACACTGAAGCTTTCTTT. Its translation is CASSVGQMNTEAFF. Filled out from reference TRBV5-1 and TRBJ1-1, the complete variable domain reads KAGVTQTPRYLIKTRGQQVTLSCSPISGHRSVSWYQQTPGQGLQFLFEYFSETQRNKGNFPGRFSGRQFSNSRSEMNVSTLELGDSALYLCASSVGQMNTEAFFGQGTRLTVV.

This rearrangement joins TRBV5-1 to TRBJ2-7; possibly TRBD2 for D (5 bases). V shed 8 bases and J shed 7 bases, with 22 bases lying between them. CDR3 size: 14 residues. The V gene's germline CDR1 is SGHRS and CDR2 YFSETQ. This chain's CDR3 is CASNAAGQSGEQYF. The DNA of the CDR3 is TGCGCCAGTAACGCGGCCGGGCAGTCGGGGGAGCAGTACTTC.

The chain links TRBV18 to TRBJ2-4; TRBD2 agrees at 11 bases. CDR3 length: 15 residues. V trimming: 3 bases; J trimming: 6 bases; junction bases outside the gene matches: 4. The germline V gene encodes CDR1 KGHSH and CDR2 LQKENI. This chain's CDR3 is CASSPQGTSGNIQYF. The CDR3, as DNA: TGTGCCAGCTCACCGCAGGGGACTAGCGGAAACATTCAGTACTTC.

This clone was seen once. The rearrangement uses TRBV6-5 and TRBJ2-3, with D possibly matching TRBD1 (5 bases). From germline, CDR1 is MNHEY and CDR2 SVGAGI. CDR3 length: 15 residues. V was trimmed by 2 bases and J by 3 bases, leaving 12 bases between them. The CDR3 region is CASSYNYRKTDTQYF. CDR3 nucleotides: TGTGCCAGCAGTTACAACTACAGGAAAACAGATACGCAGTATTTT.

CDR3 DNA sequence: TGTGCCAGCAGCCAAAAGGGAGGGGATTTCACTGAAGCTTTCTTT. It encodes CASSQKGGDFTEAFF. The V and J genes are TRBV4-2 and TRBJ1-1, with a tentative D call TRBD1 (5 bases). Trimming took 2 bases from V and 4 from J, leaving 14 bases between them. The CDR3 consists of 15 residues. Germline loops: CDR1 LGHNA, CDR2 YNFKEQ.

V usage is TRBV11-2 and J usage is TRBJ1-4, with a tentative D call TRBD1 (5 bases). Trimming shortened V by 4 bases and J by 0 bases, and 12 bases separated the two germline ends. The CDR3 has 16 amino acids. Germline V gives CDR1 SGHAT, CDR2 FQNNGV. CDR3 DNA: TGTGCCAGCAGCTACGGACACGGTGCAACTAATGAAAAACTGTTTTTT. Translated, it gives CASSYGHGATNEKLFF. Together with reference TRBV11-2 and TRBJ1-4, the CDR3 gives the full variable domain: EAGVAQSPRYKIIEKRQSVAFWCNPISGHATLYWYQQILGQGPKLLIQFQNNGVVDDSQLPKDRFSAERLKGVDSTLKIQPAKLEDSAVYLCASSYGHGATNEKLFFGSGTQLSVL.

This sequence joins TRBV2 and TRBJ1-5; 8 bases line up with TRBD1. With V trimmed by 5 bases and J by 1 base, 4 bases remained unmatched. Germline lookup yields CDR1 SNHLY and CDR2 FYNNEI. This CDR3 is built from 15 residues. The CDR3 here is CASSNRDRSNQPQHF. For the CDR3, the DNA is TGTGCCAGCAGTAACCGGGACAGGAGCAATCAGCCCCAGCATTTT.

The rearrangement joins TRBV6-4 to TRBJ1-2; TRBD1 matches at 8 bases. CDR1 is MRHNA and CDR2 is SNTAGT in the germline V gene. The CDR3 spans 14 residues. V trimming: 4 bases; J trimming: 4 bases; junction bases outside the gene matches: 5. DNA of the CDR3: TGTGCCAGCAGTGTTTACGACAGGGGCTATGGCTACACCTTC. This sequence encodes CASSVYDRGYGYTF.

The rearrangement links TRBV6-5 to TRBJ1-5; D gene unclear. The germline V and J ends were trimmed by 7 bases and 4 bases, with 14 bases remaining between them. This CDR3 spans 14 amino acids. The germline CDR1 and CDR2 sequences are MNHEY and SVGAGI. CDR3 DNA: TGTGCCAGCAAGTATCCGGAGGCTAATCAGCCCCAGCATTTT. Protein sequence: CASKYPEANQPQHF.

The chain uses TRBV4-1 and TRBJ2-7, with D perhaps matching TRBD2 (6 bases). Per the germline V gene, CDR1 is MGHRA and CDR2 is YSYEKL. V was clipped by 1 base and J by 4 bases, with 23 bases between them. The CDR3 is 18 amino acids. This CDR3 reads CASSQGVIPGRIRYEQYF. The DNA of the CDR3 is TGCGCCAGCAGCCAAGGGGTTATTCCAGGGAGGATCAGATACGAGCAGTACTTC.

The genes are TRBV7-9 and TRBJ1-2; TRBD1 aligns across 8 bases. Germline V gene data show CDR1 as SEHNR and CDR2 as FQNEAQ (reference sequence). V gave up 1 base and J gave up 1 base; unmatched junction bases: 8. The CDR3 is made up of 17 amino acids. The CDR3: CASSLDRRDRYNYGYTF. CDR3 DNA sequence: TGTGCCAGCAGCTTAGACCGACGGGACAGGTATAACTATGGCTACACCTTC.

CDR3 region: CSASQGWEAFF. Here the CDR3 DNA reads TGCAGTGCCAGCCAGGGATGGGAAGCTTTCTTT. This rearrangement joins TRBV20-1 to TRBJ1-1, with TRBD1 as a possible D gene (5 bases). Trimming left V 6 bases short and J 8 bases short, with 13 bases between. The CDR3 totals 11 residues. Germline-derived CDR1 and CDR2 are DFQATT and SNEGSKA (reference sequence).

V usage is TRBV11-2 and J usage is TRBJ1-2; weak D call: TRBD1 (6 bases). Germline values: CDR1 SGHAT, CDR2 FQNNGV. The V and J ends lost 9 bases and 1 base respectively, with 12 bases between them. The CDR3 extends over 13 amino acids. CDR3 amino acids: CASLGQNNYGYTF. CDR3 coding DNA: TGTGCCAGTTTAGGACAGAATAACTATGGCTACACCTTC.

The chain uses TRBV3-1 (or the pseudogene TRBV3-2) and TRBJ2-3; TRBD1 matches at 8 bases. The CDR3 covers 15 residues. Germline V lookup: CDR1 LGHDT, CDR2 YNNKEL (reference sequence). The V segment lost 5 bases and the J segment 2 bases; nucleotides outside the gene matches: 6. The chain's CDR3 is CASSLGQDFTDTQYF. As DNA, the CDR3 is TGTGCCAGCAGCTTGGGACAGGACTTCACAGATACGCAGTATTTT.